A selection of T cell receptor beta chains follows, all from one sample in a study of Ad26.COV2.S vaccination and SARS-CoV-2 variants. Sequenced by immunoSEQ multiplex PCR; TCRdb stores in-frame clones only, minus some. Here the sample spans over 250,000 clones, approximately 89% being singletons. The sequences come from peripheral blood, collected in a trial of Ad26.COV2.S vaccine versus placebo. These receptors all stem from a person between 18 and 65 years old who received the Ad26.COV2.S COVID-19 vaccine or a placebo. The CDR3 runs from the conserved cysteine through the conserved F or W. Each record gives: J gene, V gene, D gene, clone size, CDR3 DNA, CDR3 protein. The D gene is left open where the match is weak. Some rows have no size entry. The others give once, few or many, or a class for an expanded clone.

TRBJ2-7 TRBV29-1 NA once TGCAGCGTTGTACGGTTGGGTAGCGGACCCTACGAGCAGTACTTC CSVVRLGSGPYEQYF
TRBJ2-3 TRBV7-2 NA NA TGTGCCAGCAAAGGGGCAGTATTCACAGATACGCAGTATTTT CASKGAVFTDTQYF
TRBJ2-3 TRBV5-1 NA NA TGCGCCAGCAGCCCGCGACAGAGCACAGATACGCAGTATTTT CASSPRQSTDTQYF
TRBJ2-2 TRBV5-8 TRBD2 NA TGTGCCAGCAGCCCCCATGGACTAGCTGCCCCCACAAACACCGGGGAGCTGTTTTTT CASSPHGLAAPTNTGELFF
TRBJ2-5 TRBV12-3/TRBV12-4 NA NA TGTGCCAGCAGTTCCAAGAACCAAGAGACCCAGTACTTC CASSSKNQETQYF
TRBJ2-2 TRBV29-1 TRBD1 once TGCAGCGTCCGACAGGGGACGAACACCGGGGAGCTGTTTTTT CSVRQGTNTGELFF
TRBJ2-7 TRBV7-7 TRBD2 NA TGTGCCAGCAGCTTAGGTCTGGCGGGAGACGGGTACGAGCAGTACTTC CASSLGLAGDGYEQYF
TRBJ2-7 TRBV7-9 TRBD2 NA TGTGCCAGCAGCCTCCGTAGCGGGGCCGTAACCTACGAGCAGTACTTC CASSLRSGAVTYEQYF
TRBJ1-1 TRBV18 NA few TGTGCCAGCTCACCATCCCGGGAGATCCACACTGAAGCTTTCTTT CASSPSREIHTEAFF
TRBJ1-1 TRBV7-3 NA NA TGTGCCAGCAGCTACGAAGGTTACACTGAAGCTTTCTTT CASSYEGYTEAFF
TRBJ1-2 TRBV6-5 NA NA TGTGCCAGCAGCCTCAACCCTACTGTGGGCTACACCTTC CASSLNPTVGYTF
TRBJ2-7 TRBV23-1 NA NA TGCGCCAGCAGTCAGGGGGACCGATACCCCCCCGAGCAGTACTTC CASSQGDRYPPEQYF
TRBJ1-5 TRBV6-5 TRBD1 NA TGTGCCAGCAGGACAGGGAATAGCAATCAGCCCCAGCATTTT CASRTGNSNQPQHF
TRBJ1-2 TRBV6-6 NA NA TGTGCCAGCAGGGGATATTATGGCTACACCTTC CASRGYYGYTF
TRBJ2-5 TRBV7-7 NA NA TGTGCCAGCAGCTTAACCGGTGCCGGGGAGACCCAGTACTTC CASSLTGAGETQYF
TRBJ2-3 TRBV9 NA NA TGTGCCAGCAGCGTAGAAGTCGGCACACGGTACACAGATACGCAGTATTTT CASSVEVGTRYTDTQYF